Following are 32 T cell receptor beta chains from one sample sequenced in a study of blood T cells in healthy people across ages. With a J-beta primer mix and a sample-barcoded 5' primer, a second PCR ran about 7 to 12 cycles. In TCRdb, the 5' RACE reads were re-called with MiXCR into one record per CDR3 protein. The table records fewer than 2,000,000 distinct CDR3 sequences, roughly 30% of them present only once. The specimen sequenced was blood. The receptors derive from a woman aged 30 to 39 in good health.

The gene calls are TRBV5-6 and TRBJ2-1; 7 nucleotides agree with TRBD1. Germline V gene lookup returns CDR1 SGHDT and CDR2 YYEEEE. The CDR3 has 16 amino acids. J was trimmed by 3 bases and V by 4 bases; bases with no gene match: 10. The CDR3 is CASSSTGTAHYNEQFF. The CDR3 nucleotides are TGTGCCAGCAGCAGCACCGGGACAGCTCACTACAATGAGCAGTTCTTC.

Written as DNA, the CDR3 is TGTGCCAGCAGTCCCCCCCTTCTACTAGCGGGAGGAATCACCTCCTACAATGAGCAGTTCTTC. Its translation: CASSPPLLLAGGITSYNEQFF. This chain joins TRBV28 and TRBJ2-1; 12 bases line up with TRBD2. The CDR3 extends over 21 amino acids. The germline V gene encodes CDR1 MDHEN and CDR2 SYDVKM. The V and J ends lost 5 bases and 0 bases, in that order; junction bases with no gene match: 17.

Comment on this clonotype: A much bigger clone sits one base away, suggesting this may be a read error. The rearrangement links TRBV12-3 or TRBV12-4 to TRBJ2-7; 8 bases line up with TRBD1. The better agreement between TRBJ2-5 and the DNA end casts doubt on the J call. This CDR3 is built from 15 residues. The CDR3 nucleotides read TGTGCCAGCAGTGACACAGGGACAGGACCGGAGACCCAGTACTTC. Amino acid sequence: CASSDTGTGPETQYF.

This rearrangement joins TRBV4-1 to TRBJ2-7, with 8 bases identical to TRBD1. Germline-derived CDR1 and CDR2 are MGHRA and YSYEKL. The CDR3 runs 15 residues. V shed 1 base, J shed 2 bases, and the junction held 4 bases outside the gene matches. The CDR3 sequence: CASSQVSGQAYEQYF. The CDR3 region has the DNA TGCGCCAGCAGCCAAGTCTCGGGACAGGCCTACGAGCAGTACTTC.

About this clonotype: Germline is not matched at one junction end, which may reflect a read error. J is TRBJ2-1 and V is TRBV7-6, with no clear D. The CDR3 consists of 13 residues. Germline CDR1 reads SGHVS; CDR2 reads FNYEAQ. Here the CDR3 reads CASSSGSYNERFF. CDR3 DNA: TGTGCCAGCAGCTCCGGTTCCTACAATGAGCGGTTCTTC.

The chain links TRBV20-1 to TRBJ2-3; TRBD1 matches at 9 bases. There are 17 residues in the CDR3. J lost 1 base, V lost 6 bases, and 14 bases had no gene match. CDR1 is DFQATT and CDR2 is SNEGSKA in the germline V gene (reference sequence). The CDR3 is CSAYTGGVIIGTDTQYF. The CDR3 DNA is TGCAGTGCCTACACAGGGGGCGTAATAATTGGCACAGATACGCAGTATTTT.

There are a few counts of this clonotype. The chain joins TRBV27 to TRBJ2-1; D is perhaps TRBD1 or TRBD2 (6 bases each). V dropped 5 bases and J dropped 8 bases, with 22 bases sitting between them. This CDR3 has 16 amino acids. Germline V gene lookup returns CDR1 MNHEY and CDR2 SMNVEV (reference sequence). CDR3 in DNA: TGTGCCAGCAGTGGCTCCGGGGGCGAGGCGTGGGATGAGCAGTTCTTC. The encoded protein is CASSGSGGEAWDEQFF.

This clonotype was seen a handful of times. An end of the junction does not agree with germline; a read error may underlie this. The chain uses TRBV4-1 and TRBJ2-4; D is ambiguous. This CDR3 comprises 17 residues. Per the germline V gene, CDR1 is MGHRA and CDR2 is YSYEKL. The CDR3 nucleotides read TGCGCCAGCAGCCAAGATAAGGATTATATAGCCAAAAACACTCAGTACTTC. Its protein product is CASSQDKDYIAKNTQYF.

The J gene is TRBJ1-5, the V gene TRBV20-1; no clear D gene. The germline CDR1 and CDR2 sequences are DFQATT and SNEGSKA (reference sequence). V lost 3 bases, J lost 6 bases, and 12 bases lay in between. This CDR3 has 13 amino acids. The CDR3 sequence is CSASSDSVQPQHF. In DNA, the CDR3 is TGCAGTGCTAGTTCGGACTCGGTTCAGCCCCAGCATTTT.

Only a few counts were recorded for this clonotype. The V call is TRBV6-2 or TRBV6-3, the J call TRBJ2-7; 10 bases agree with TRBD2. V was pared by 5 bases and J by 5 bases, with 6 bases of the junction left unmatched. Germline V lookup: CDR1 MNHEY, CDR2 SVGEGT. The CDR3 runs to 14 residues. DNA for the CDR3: TGTGCCAGCAGTCTAGCGGGAGTTCGAAACGAGCAGTACTTC. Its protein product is CASSLAGVRNEQYF.

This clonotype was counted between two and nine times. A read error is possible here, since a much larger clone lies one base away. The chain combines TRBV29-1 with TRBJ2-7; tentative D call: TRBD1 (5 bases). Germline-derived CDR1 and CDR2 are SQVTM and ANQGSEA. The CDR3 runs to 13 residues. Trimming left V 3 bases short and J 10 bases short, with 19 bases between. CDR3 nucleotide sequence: TGCAGCGTTGATAGGGGCAGCCAAGAGGCCCAGTACTTC. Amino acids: CSVDRGSQEAQYF.

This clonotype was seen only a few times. The CDR3 DNA sequence: TGTGCCAGCAGGCCGGTCAGAGGCGGTGAGCAGTTCTTC. Translated: CASRPVRGGEQFF. V and J are TRBV6-6 and TRBJ2-1; D gene ambiguous. Germline values: CDR1 MNHNY, CDR2 SVGAGI (reference sequence). Trimming removed 6 bases at V and 9 bases at J, with 15 bases between. The CDR3 covers 13 residues.

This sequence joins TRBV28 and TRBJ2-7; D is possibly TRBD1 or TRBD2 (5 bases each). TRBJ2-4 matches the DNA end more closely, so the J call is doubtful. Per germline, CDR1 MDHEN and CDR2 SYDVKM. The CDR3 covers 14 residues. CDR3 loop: CASSQGRLENIQYF. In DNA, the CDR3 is TGTGCCAGCAGTCAGGGACGTCTTGAAAACATTCAGTACTTC.

CDR3 residues: CASSQDANRVREQYF. Here the CDR3 DNA reads TGTGCCAGCAGCCAAGACGCGAACAGGGTGCGGGAGCAGTACTTC. The gene calls are TRBV3-1 and TRBJ2-7; D is perhaps TRBD1 (6 bases). Germline V gene lookup returns CDR1 LGHDT and CDR2 YNNKEL (reference sequence). This CDR3 is built from 15 residues. V gave up 0 bases and J gave up 7 bases, with 16 bases separating them.

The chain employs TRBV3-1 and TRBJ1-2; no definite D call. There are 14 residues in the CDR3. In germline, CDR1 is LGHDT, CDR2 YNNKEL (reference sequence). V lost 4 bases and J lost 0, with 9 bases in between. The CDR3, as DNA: TGTGCCAGCAGCCGAAATGAGGCTAACTATGGCTACACCTTC. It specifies CASSRNEANYGYTF.

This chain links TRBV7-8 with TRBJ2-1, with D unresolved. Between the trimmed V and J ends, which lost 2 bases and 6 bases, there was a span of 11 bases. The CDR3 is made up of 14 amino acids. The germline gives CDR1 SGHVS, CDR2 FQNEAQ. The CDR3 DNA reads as TGTGCCAGCAGCTTAAAGCGACTCCTCAATGAGCAGTTCTTC. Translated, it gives CASSLKRLLNEQFF. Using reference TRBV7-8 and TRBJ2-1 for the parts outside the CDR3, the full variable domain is GAGVSQSPRYKVAKRGQDVALRCDPISGHVSLFWYQQALGQGPEFLTYFQNEAQLDKSGLPSDRFFAERPEGSVSTLKIQRTQQEDSAVYLCASSLKRLLNEQFFGPGTRLTVL.

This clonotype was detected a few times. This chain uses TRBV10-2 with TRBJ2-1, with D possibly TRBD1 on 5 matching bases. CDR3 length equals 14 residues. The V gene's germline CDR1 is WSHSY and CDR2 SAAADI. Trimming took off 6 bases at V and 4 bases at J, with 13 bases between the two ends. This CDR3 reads CASRDRGSYNEQFF. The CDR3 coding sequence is TGCGCCAGCAGAGACAGAGGATCTTACAATGAGCAGTTCTTC.

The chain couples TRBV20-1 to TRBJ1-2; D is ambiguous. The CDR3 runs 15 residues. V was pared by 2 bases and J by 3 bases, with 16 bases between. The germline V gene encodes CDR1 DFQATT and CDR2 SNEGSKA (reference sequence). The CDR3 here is CSARWPKTEDYGYTF. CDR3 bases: TGCAGTGCTAGATGGCCAAAGACCGAAGACTATGGCTACACCTTC.

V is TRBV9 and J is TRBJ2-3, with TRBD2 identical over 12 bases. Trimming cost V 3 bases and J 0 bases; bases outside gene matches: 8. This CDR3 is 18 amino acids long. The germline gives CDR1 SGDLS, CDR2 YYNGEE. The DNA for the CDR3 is TGTGCCAGCAGCGCGGCCAGGACTAGCGGGATTAGCACAGATACGCAGTATTTT. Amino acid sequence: CASSAARTSGISTDTQYF.

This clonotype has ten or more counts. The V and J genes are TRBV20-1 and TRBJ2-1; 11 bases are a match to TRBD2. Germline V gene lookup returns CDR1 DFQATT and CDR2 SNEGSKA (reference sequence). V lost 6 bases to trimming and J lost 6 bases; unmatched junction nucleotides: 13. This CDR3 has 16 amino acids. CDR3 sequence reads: CSAETFETSGINEQFF. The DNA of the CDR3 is TGCAGTGCCGAAACCTTTGAGACTAGCGGGATCAATGAGCAGTTCTTC.

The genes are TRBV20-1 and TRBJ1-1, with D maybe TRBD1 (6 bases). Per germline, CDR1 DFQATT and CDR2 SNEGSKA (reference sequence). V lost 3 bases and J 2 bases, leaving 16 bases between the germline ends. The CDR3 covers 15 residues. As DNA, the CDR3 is TGCAGTGCTAGGACTACGGGACACCTAAACACTGAAGCTTTCTTT. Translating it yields CSARTTGHLNTEAFF.

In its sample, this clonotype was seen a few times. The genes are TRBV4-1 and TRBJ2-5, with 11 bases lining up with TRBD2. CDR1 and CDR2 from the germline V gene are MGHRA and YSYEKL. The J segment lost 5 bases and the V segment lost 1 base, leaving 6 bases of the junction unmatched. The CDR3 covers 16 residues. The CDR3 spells CASSQVSGGALETQYF. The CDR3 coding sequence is TGCGCCAGCAGCCAAGTTAGCGGGGGGGCCCTGGAGACCCAGTACTTC.

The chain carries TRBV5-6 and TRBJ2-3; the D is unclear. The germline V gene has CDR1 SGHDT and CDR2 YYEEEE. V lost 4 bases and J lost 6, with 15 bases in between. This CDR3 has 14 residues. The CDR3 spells CASSPGYPQDTQYF. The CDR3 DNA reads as TGTGCCAGCAGCCCGGGTTACCCGCAGGATACGCAGTATTTT.

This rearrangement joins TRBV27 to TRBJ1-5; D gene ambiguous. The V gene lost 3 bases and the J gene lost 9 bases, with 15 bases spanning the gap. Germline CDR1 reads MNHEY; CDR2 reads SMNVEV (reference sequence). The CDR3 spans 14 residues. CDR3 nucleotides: TGTGCCAGCAGTTTTGGGCGTACATCATGGCCCCAGCATTTT. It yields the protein CASSFGRTSWPQHF.

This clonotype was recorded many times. Here the CDR3 DNA reads TGTGCCAGCAGTTCCAGGCGACAGAAGAAAACGTACGAGCAGTACTTC. It yields the protein CASSSRRQKKTYEQYF. The chain uses TRBV28 and TRBJ2-7; D perhaps matches TRBD1 (5 bases). Germline V CDR1 and CDR2: MDHEN, SYDVKM. This CDR3 region has 16 residues. Deletions cut 4 bases from V and 4 bases from J, with 20 bases between. Full variable domain (remainder filled in from reference TRBV28 and TRBJ2-7): DVKVTQSSRYLVKRTGEKVFLECVQDMDHENMFWYRQDPGLGLRLIYFSYDVKMKEKGDIPEGYSVSREKKERFSLILESASTNQTSMYLCASSSRRQKKTYEQYFGPGTRLTVT.

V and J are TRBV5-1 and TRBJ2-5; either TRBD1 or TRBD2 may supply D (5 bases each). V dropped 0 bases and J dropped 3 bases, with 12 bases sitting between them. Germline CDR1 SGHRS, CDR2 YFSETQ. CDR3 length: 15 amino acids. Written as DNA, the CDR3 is TGCGCCAGCAGCTTGGTGGGGACCCCCGAAGAGACCCAGTACTTC. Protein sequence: CASSLVGTPEETQYF.

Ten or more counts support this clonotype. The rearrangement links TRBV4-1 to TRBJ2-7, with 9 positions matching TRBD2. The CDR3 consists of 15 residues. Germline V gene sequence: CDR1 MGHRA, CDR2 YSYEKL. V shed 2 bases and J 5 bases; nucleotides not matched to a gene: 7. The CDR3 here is CASSQLLAGDHEQYF. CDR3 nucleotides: TGCGCCAGCAGCCAATTATTAGCGGGGGACCACGAGCAGTACTTC.

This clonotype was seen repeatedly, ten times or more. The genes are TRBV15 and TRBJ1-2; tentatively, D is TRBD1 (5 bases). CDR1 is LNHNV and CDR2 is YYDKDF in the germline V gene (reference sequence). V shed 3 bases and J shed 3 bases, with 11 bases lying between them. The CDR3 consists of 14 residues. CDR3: CATSRDEGDYGYTF. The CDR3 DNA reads TGTGCCACCAGCAGGGACGAAGGGGACTATGGCTACACCTTC.

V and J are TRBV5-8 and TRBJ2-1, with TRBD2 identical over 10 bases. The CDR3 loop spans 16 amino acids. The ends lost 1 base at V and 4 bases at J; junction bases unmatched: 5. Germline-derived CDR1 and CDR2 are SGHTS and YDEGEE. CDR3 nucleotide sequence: TGTGCCAGCAGCTTGCTAGCGGGAGTTTTATACAATGAGCAGTTCTTC. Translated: CASSLLAGVLYNEQFF.

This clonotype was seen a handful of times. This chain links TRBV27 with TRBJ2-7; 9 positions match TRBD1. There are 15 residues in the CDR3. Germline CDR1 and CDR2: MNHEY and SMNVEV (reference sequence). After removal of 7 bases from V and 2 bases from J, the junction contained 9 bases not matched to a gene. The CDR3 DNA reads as TGTGCCAGCACCCGAAAGAGGACAGGGGCCTACGAGCAGTACTTC. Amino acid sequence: CASTRKRTGAYEQYF.

CDR3 DNA sequence: TGTGCCACCAGTGGCTCCGGGACAGGGGGTTGGGAGACCCAGTACTTC. Protein product: CATSGSGTGGWETQYF. The chain employs TRBV24-1 and TRBJ2-5, with TRBD1 matching 11 bases. CDR3 length equals 16 residues. In germline, CDR1 is KGHDR, CDR2 SFDVKD. Trimming cost V 5 bases and J 5 bases; bases outside gene matches: 9.

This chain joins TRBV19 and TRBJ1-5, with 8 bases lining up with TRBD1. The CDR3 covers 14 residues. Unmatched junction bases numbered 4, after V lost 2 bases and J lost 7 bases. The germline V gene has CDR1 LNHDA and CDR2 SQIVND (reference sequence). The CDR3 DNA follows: TGTGCCAGTAGTATACTGACAGGGGCCCAGCCCCAGCATTTT. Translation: CASSILTGAQPQHF.